The next 31 T cell receptor beta chains were all read from a single sample in a study of response to subunit inactivated influenza vaccine. From the RT-PCR reads, TCRdb called clonotypes with MiXCR, one entry per CDR3 protein. The table shows about 240,000 distinct CDR3 sequences, with approximately 12% occurring only once. This material consisted of non-naive T cells sorted from PBMCs, taken 14 to 15 days before vaccination. These receptors originate from a man aged 50 to 59 who received an inactivated influenza vaccine.

This clonotype was observed at least ten times. The chain joins TRBV5-1 to TRBJ2-3; D may correspond to TRBD1 or TRBD2 (5 bases each). The germline gives CDR1 SGHRS, CDR2 YFSETQ. Trimming removed 0 bases from V and 2 bases from J, with 10 bases in between. This CDR3 contains 15 residues. Here the CDR3 reads CASSLDGTPTDTQYF. CDR3 DNA: TGCGCCAGCAGCTTGGACGGGACCCCCACAGATACGCAGTATTTT.

At least ten counts were recorded for this clonotype. The chain joins TRBV11-1 to TRBJ1-1; 9 bases are shared with TRBD1. CDR1 is SGHAT, CDR2 FQDESV, per germline (reference sequence). CDR3 size: 15 residues. V was pared by 4 bases and J by 7 bases, with 10 bases of the junction left unmatched. CDR3 bases: TGTGCCAGCAGCTCCTCCCGGGACAGGGCGAATGAAGCTTTCTTT. This codes for CASSSSRDRANEAFF.

The CDR3 region has the DNA TGCAGTGCTAGAACACTAGGATCGAACCAAGAGACCCAGTACTTC. It specifies CSARTLGSNQETQYF. This chain joins TRBV20-1 and TRBJ2-5, with a weak D call TRBD2 (5 bases). Between the trimmed V and J ends, which lost 2 bases and 0 bases, there was a span of 13 bases. CDR1 and CDR2 (germline): DFQATT, SNEGSKA (reference sequence). There are 15 residues in the CDR3.

The rearrangement joins TRBV20-1 to TRBJ2-5; 13 bases line up with TRBD2. V shed 0 bases and J 7 bases; nucleotides not matched to a gene: 8. CDR1 is DFQATT, CDR2 SNEGSKA, per germline (reference sequence). The CDR3 sequence is 16 residues long. CDR3 protein: CSARDNRLAGGGTQYF. CDR3 in DNA: TGCAGTGCTAGAGATAATAGACTAGCGGGAGGTGGGACCCAGTACTTC.

This clonotype was recorded many times. This chain uses TRBV20-1 with TRBJ1-2, with unresolved D. V was pared by 5 bases and J by 7 bases, with 8 bases between. Germline loops: CDR1 DFQATT, CDR2 SNEGSKA (reference sequence). The CDR3 loop spans 10 amino acids. CDR3 loop: CSAGGPGYTF. The CDR3 nucleotides are TGCAGTGCTGGTGGGCCTGGCTACACCTTC.

This clonotype was seen at least ten times. V gene TRBV27 combines with J gene TRBJ1-5; TRBD1 aligns across 8 bases. Trimming removed 6 bases from V and 7 bases from J; junction bases left unmatched: 8. Germline V gene sequence: CDR1 MNHEY, CDR2 SMNVEV (reference sequence). This CDR3 spans 14 amino acids. As DNA, the CDR3 is TGTGCCAGCAGCACAGGGGGACCCGGGCAGCCCCAGCATTTT. This encodes CASSTGGPGQPQHF.

This clonotype was counted only a few times. V gene TRBV10-3 combines with J gene TRBJ2-7, with D maybe TRBD1 (5 bases). There are 12 residues in the CDR3. Trimming stripped 6 bases from V and 7 bases from J, with 13 bases between. The germline CDR1 and CDR2 sequences are ENHRY and SYGVKD. The CDR3 sequence is CAIRDKDWEQYF. The CDR3 coding sequence is TGTGCCATCAGGGACAAGGATTGGGAGCAGTACTTC.

This clonotype was recorded many times. This rearrangement joins TRBV6-1 to TRBJ2-2; D is uncertain. Trimming stripped 6 bases from V and 1 base from J, with 9 bases between. CDR1 and CDR2 (germline): MNHNS, SASEGT. The CDR3 sequence is 14 residues long. CDR3 sequence (DNA): TGTGCCAGCAGAGGCCACAGGAACACCGGGGAGCTGTTTTTT. Translated, it gives CASRGHRNTGELFF.

The rearrangement uses TRBV2 and TRBJ2-2, with TRBD2 matching over 13 bases. CDR1 is SNHLY and CDR2 is FYNNEI in the germline V gene. V shed 5 bases and J 6 bases; nucleotides not matched to a gene: 6. The CDR3 extends over 16 amino acids. The CDR3, as DNA: TGTGCCAGCAGTTCACTAGCGGGGGGGCCCGCCGGGGAGCTGTTTTTT. This codes for CASSSLAGGPAGELFF.

The chain carries TRBV18 and TRBJ2-1; D might be TRBD2 (6 bases). CDR3 length equals 13 residues. V was pared by 3 bases and J by 4 bases, with 7 bases between. Looked up from germline, CDR1 is KGHSH and CDR2 is LQKENI. This chain's CDR3 is CASSPAGYNEQFF. For the CDR3, the DNA is TGTGCCAGCTCACCGGCGGGGTACAATGAGCAGTTCTTC.

This clonotype was picked up many times. The rearrangement joins TRBV6-1 to TRBJ2-1; D possibly corresponds to TRBD2 (6 bases). The CDR3 extends over 13 amino acids. Germline V lookup: CDR1 MNHNS, CDR2 SASEGT. V was cut by 4 bases and J by 9 bases, with 13 bases left in between. DNA of the CDR3: TGTGCCAGCAGTGTCCGGGAGAATCTTGAGCAGTTCTTC. This codes for CASSVRENLEQFF.

The sample holds many counts of this clonotype. The rearrangement links TRBV2 to TRBJ2-7; D gene ambiguous. The germline CDR1 and CDR2 sequences are SNHLY and FYNNEI. The CDR3 loop spans 10 amino acids. V was shortened by 6 bases and J by 3 bases, with 3 bases between the two germline ends. The CDR3 region is CASRSYEQYF. CDR3 nucleotides: TGTGCCAGCAGGAGCTACGAGCAGTACTTC.

The chain couples TRBV20-1 to TRBJ2-7, with D tentatively TRBD2 (7 bases). CDR1 is DFQATT and CDR2 is SNEGSKA in the germline V gene (reference sequence). CDR3 length: 13 residues. V shed 6 bases and J shed 2 bases, with 14 bases lying between them. This chain's CDR3 is CSAQSGGPYEQYF. The DNA for the CDR3 is TGCAGTGCCCAGTCCGGGGGGCCCTACGAGCAGTACTTC.

There are a few counts of this clonotype. The rearrangement uses TRBV5-1 and TRBJ1-4; D uncertain. The CDR3 totals 13 residues. CDR1 and CDR2 (germline): SGHRS, YFSETQ. V lost 1 base and J lost 7, with 8 bases in between. The CDR3 loop is CASSLLPVEKLFF. For the CDR3, the DNA is TGCGCCAGCAGCTTGTTGCCAGTTGAAAAACTGTTTTTT.

The rearrangement uses TRBV20-1 and TRBJ1-3; weak D call: TRBD1 (5 bases). Germline V gene sequence: CDR1 DFQATT, CDR2 SNEGSKA (reference sequence). This CDR3 has 16 amino acids. Between the trimmed V and J ends, which lost 5 bases and 0 bases, there was a span of 17 bases. CDR3 in amino acids: CSAVGSGPSSGNTIYF. DNA for the CDR3: TGCAGTGCTGTAGGCTCGGGGCCGAGCTCTGGAAACACCATATATTTT.

This clonotype was seen ten or more times. The chain couples TRBV6-2 or TRBV6-3 to TRBJ2-7; no firm D call. The CDR3 runs 11 residues. CDR1 and CDR2 from the germline V gene are MNHEY and SVGEGT. The V gene lost 5 bases and the J gene lost 5 bases, with 7 bases spanning the gap. The CDR3 spells CASSHHDEQYF. As DNA, the CDR3 is TGTGCCAGCAGTCACCACGACGAGCAGTACTTC.

This clonotype has just a few counts. This chain uses TRBV6-1 with TRBJ1-1; D is ambiguous. V lost 2 bases and J 5 bases, leaving 12 bases between the germline ends. Germline-derived CDR1 and CDR2 are MNHNS and SASEGT. This CDR3 is 14 amino acids long. For the CDR3, the DNA is TGTGCCAGCAGTGAAAAGGGTCGAAGTACTGAAGCTTTCTTT. Protein product: CASSEKGRSTEAFF.

This clonotype was seen many times. The rearrangement joins TRBV11-2 to TRBJ2-5; a possible D gene is TRBD2 (5 bases). The CDR3 is 14 amino acids. Trimming took 1 base from V and 4 from J, leaving 10 bases between them. Germline values: CDR1 SGHAT, CDR2 FQNNGV. CDR3 in DNA: TGTGCCAGCAGCTTAGGAACTAGACTAGAGACCCAGTACTTC. As protein: CASSLGTRLETQYF.

This clonotype was detected many times. V and J are TRBV20-1 and TRBJ2-7; 10 bases agree with TRBD1. Germline CDR1 and CDR2: DFQATT and SNEGSKA (reference sequence). There are 15 residues in the CDR3. V lost 5 bases to trimming and J lost 5 bases; unmatched junction nucleotides: 12. CDR3 protein: CSAPSPGQGRNEQYF. CDR3 sequence (DNA): TGCAGTGCTCCCTCTCCGGGACAGGGGCGGAACGAGCAGTACTTC.

V and J are TRBV6-1 and TRBJ2-3, with TRBD2 matching 10 bases. V gave up 6 bases and J gave up 6 bases; unmatched junction bases: 6. CDR1 is MNHNS, CDR2 SASEGT, per germline. This CDR3 spans 14 amino acids. The CDR3 reads CASSRELAGDTQYF. The DNA of the CDR3 is TGTGCCAGCAGCAGAGAACTAGCGGGGGATACGCAGTATTTT.

This clonotype occurred many times. The rearrangement links TRBV29-1 to TRBJ2-7; TRBD1 agrees at 12 bases. V gave up 6 bases and J gave up 3 bases; unmatched junction bases: 9. Germline-derived CDR1 and CDR2 are SQVTM and ANQGSEA. CDR3 length: 15 amino acids. In DNA form, the CDR3 reads TGCAGCGTCCAGACCGGGACAGGGGGCATCTACGAGCAGTACTTC. Its protein is CSVQTGTGGIYEQYF.

The chain couples TRBV5-1 to TRBJ1-1; a possible D gene is TRBD1 (5 bases). CDR3 size: 16 residues. The V gene lost 0 bases and the J gene lost 4 bases, with 16 bases spanning the gap. The germline V gene encodes CDR1 SGHRS and CDR2 YFSETQ. The CDR3 is CASSLGSGHAGTEAFF. Here the CDR3 DNA reads TGCGCCAGCAGCTTGGGGTCAGGACACGCGGGCACTGAAGCTTTCTTT.

The chain carries TRBV29-1 and TRBJ2-1; 9 nucleotides agree with TRBD2. This CDR3 contains 14 residues. Looked up from germline, CDR1 is SQVTM and CDR2 is ANQGSEA. The CDR3 reads CSYVAGGLLREQFF. The CDR3 region has the DNA TGCAGTTATGTGGCGGGGGGGCTTTTAAGGGAGCAGTTCTTC.

This clonotype was counted a few times. The chain recombines TRBV2 with TRBJ2-7, with 8 bases fitting TRBD1. Germline CDR1 is SNHLY and CDR2 is FYNNEI. This CDR3 contains 15 residues. Unmatched junction bases numbered 8, after V lost 6 bases and J lost 1 base. The chain's CDR3 is CASRATGAGSYEQYF. The CDR3 nucleotides are TGTGCCAGCAGGGCGACAGGGGCGGGGTCCTACGAGCAGTACTTC.

The rearrangement links TRBV12-3 or TRBV12-4 to TRBJ1-1, with TRBD1 matching over 9 bases. The CDR3 is 14 residues long. V was pared by 6 bases and J by 2 bases, with 4 bases of the junction left unmatched. CDR3 nucleotide sequence: TGTGCCAGCAGATCAACAGGGGGCAACACTGAAGCTTTCTTT. This sequence encodes CASRSTGGNTEAFF.

V and J are TRBV6-5 and TRBJ2-6, with 10 nucleotides matching TRBD1. This CDR3 has 19 residues. Losses at the gene ends were 0 bases for V and 0 bases for J; bases not matched to a gene: 5. The germline CDR1 and CDR2 sequences are MNHEY and SVGAGI. CDR3 sequence: CASSYSGGQGFSGANVLTF. CDR3 DNA: TGTGCCAGCAGTTACTCCGGGGGACAGGGGTTCTCTGGGGCCAACGTCCTGACTTTC.

In this sample, this clonotype turned up a few times. The gene calls are TRBV29-1 and TRBJ2-5; no definite D call. CDR3 length equals 14 residues. Trimming removed 1 base from V and 5 bases from J, with 14 bases in between. Germline assignment: CDR1 SQVTM and CDR2 ANQGSEA. CDR3 bases: TGCAGCGTTGAAGCCATCCGTGATAGGGAGACCCAGTACTTC. Translation gives CSVEAIRDRETQYF.

This clonotype was observed at least ten times. This chain links TRBV27 with TRBJ1-1, with D possibly being TRBD1 (5 bases). The CDR3 totals 14 residues. V was clipped by 3 bases and J by 1 base, with 9 bases between them. Looked up from germline, CDR1 is MNHEY and CDR2 is SMNVEV (reference sequence). CDR3 sequence reads: CASSFGGGNTEAFF. CDR3 nucleotides: TGTGCCAGCAGTTTTGGCGGGGGGAACACTGAAGCTTTCTTT.

This clonotype was seen a few times. The chain links TRBV20-1 to TRBJ2-2; D is uncertain. This CDR3 contains 14 residues. From germline, CDR1 is DFQATT and CDR2 SNEGSKA (reference sequence). CDR3: CSAAPVLNTGELFF. CDR3 nucleotides: TGCAGCGCCGCCCCGGTCCTCAACACCGGGGAGCTGTTTTTT.

This clonotype came up a few times. The chain recombines TRBV12-3 or TRBV12-4 with TRBJ1-4; D is unresolved. The V gene lost 5 bases and the J gene lost 3 bases, with 13 bases spanning the gap. CDR3 length: 15 residues. The CDR3 region has the DNA TGTGCCAGCAGTCTCTCCGAAAGTCCTAATGAAAAACTGTTTTTT. Its translation is CASSLSESPNEKLFF.

The chain links TRBV20-1 to TRBJ2-7; 14 bases match TRBD2. Germline V CDR1 and CDR2: DFQATT, SNEGSKA (reference sequence). J was trimmed by 5 bases and V by 6 bases; bases with no gene match: 3. CDR3 size: 13 residues. The CDR3: CSARLAGGDEQYF. DNA of the CDR3: TGCAGTGCCAGACTAGCGGGAGGGGACGAGCAGTACTTC.